Each of the 24 T cell receptor beta chains below was sequenced from the same sample in a study of blood T cell repertoires in COVID-19. Clones were sequenced by immunoSEQ multiplex PCR, and TCRdb holds only the in-frame ones, with some missing. This table has 99,000 or so clones, over 80% appearing once. Source material: peripheral blood. The source is a man aged 50 to 60 with acute or convalescent COVID-19.

In the case of this clone: At one end the junction does not follow the germline gene, possibly because of a read error. The genes are TRBV7-9 and TRBJ2-5; D unresolved. CDR3 size: 14 residues. The germline CDR1 and CDR2 sequences are SEHNR and FQNEAQ (reference sequence). CDR3 amino acids: CASSLGPTVETQYF. In nucleotides, the CDR3 is TGTGCTAGCAGCTTAGGTCCCACTGTAGAGACCCAGTACTTC.

The chain recombines TRBV9 with TRBJ2-6; 7 bases are a match to TRBD1. With 4 bases clipped from V and 0 bases from J, the junction kept 1 base outside the gene matches. The CDR3 length is 15 residues. Germline CDR1 and CDR2: SGDLS and YYNGEE. CDR3 region: CASSPGGSGANVLTF. The CDR3 bases are TGTGCCAGCAGCCCAGGGGGCTCTGGGGCCAACGTCCTGACTTTC.

This rearrangement joins TRBV6-5 to TRBJ2-3, with 10 bases matching TRBD1. V shed 5 bases, J shed 5 bases, and the junction held 7 bases outside the gene matches. Germline V gives CDR1 MNHEY, CDR2 SVGAGI. There are 15 residues in the CDR3. This chain's CDR3 is CASSITGTGEDTQYF. In DNA form, the CDR3 reads TGTGCCAGCAGTATAACCGGGACAGGGGAAGATACGCAGTATTTT.

This chain joins TRBV24-1 and TRBJ2-5; perhaps TRBD2 as D (7 bases). Germline values: CDR1 KGHDR, CDR2 SFDVKD. The CDR3 is made up of 17 amino acids. Deletions cut 6 bases from V and 3 bases from J, with 22 bases between. CDR3 bases: TGTGCCACCAGTTTTTCGGGGGGCGTGGGGAGGAAAGAGACCCAGTACTTC. Translation gives CATSFSGGVGRKETQYF.

The chain uses TRBV4-2 and TRBJ2-1; 9 nucleotides align to TRBD2. V lost 0 bases to trimming and J lost 8 bases; unmatched junction nucleotides: 8. This CDR3 has 16 amino acids. Germline CDR1 is LGHNA and CDR2 is YNFKEQ. CDR3 region: CASSQEVAGAAYEQFF. In DNA form, the CDR3 reads TGTGCCAGCAGCCAAGAAGTAGCGGGAGCCGCATATGAGCAGTTCTTC.

The chain employs TRBV4-2 and TRBJ2-1; 7 bases are a match to TRBD2. CDR3 length equals 16 residues. Germline loops: CDR1 LGHNA, CDR2 YNFKEQ. V lost 0 bases, J lost 7 bases, and 9 bases stayed unmatched. In DNA, the CDR3 is TGTGCCAGCAGCCAAGATTACGGACTAGAGGGGAATGAGCAGTTCTTC. Protein sequence: CASSQDYGLEGNEQFF.

This clone has just one count. The chain joins TRBV29-1 to TRBJ2-3; possibly TRBD2 for D (5 bases). Germline values: CDR1 SQVTM, CDR2 ANQGSEA. The CDR3 runs 15 residues. Trimming stripped 4 bases from V and 1 base from J, with 15 bases between. DNA of the CDR3: TGCAGCGTTGGGGCTCCCTTGAGGGGCACAGATACGCAGTATTTT. Protein sequence: CSVGAPLRGTDTQYF.

The gene calls are TRBV11-2 and TRBJ2-1, with TRBD2 matching 10 bases. CDR3 length: 15 residues. Germline trimming cut 8 bases from V and 10 bases from J; bases unmatched to any gene: 14. Germline V gives CDR1 SGHAT, CDR2 FQNNGV. CDR3 loop: CASQRLSGRAREQFF. The CDR3 DNA follows: TGTGCCAGCCAGCGCCTGAGCGGGAGGGCCCGGGAGCAGTTCTTC.

The V gene is TRBV12-3 or TRBV12-4, the J gene TRBJ2-7; TRBD1 is a possible D gene (5 bases). This CDR3 contains 12 residues. Trimming took 6 bases from V and 6 from J, leaving 12 bases between them. The CDR3 coding sequence is TGTGCCAGCAGCCCCGACAGAGCCGAGCAGTACTTC. As protein: CASSPDRAEQYF.

This clone was seen a few times. V usage is TRBV2 and J usage is TRBJ1-4; D might be TRBD1 (5 bases). This CDR3 comprises 15 residues. Germline CDR1 and CDR2: SNHLY and FYNNEI. Trimming stripped 1 base from V and 8 bases from J, with 14 bases between. For the CDR3, the DNA is TGTGCCAGCAGTGAAGTAACTGGGGCAGGGGAAAAACTGTTTTTT. Translation: CASSEVTGAGEKLFF.

The chain recombines TRBV2 with TRBJ1-6, with D tentatively TRBD1 (6 bases). V lost 7 bases and J 5 bases, leaving 12 bases between the germline ends. In germline, CDR1 is SNHLY, CDR2 FYNNEI. The CDR3 contains 14 residues. The chain's CDR3 is CASTGGRNNSPLHF. CDR3 coding DNA: TGTGCCAGCACGGGGGGCAGGAATAATTCACCCCTCCACTTT.

The chain employs TRBV7-3 and TRBJ2-2; no clear D. Trimming pared 2 bases from V and 1 base from J, leaving 5 bases between. CDR1 SGHTA and CDR2 FQGTGA come from the germline V gene. This CDR3 is built from 14 residues. In nucleotides, the CDR3 is TGTGCCAGCAGCTTAGGGCTGAACACCGGGGAGCTGTTTTTT. It codes for CASSLGLNTGELFF.

This clone was seen just once. The gene calls are TRBV2 and TRBJ1-5; D not resolved. The CDR3 contains 13 residues. Deletions cut 3 bases from V and 2 bases from J, with 5 bases between. Germline CDR1 is SNHLY and CDR2 is FYNNEI. CDR3 loop: CASSDEGNQPQHF. The DNA of the CDR3 is TGTGCCAGCAGTGACGAGGGCAATCAGCCCCAGCATTTT.

This chain connects TRBV9 to TRBJ2-7; 12 bases fit TRBD2. The CDR3 is 18 amino acids. From germline, CDR1 is SGDLS and CDR2 YYNGEE. The V segment lost 4 bases and the J segment 5 bases; nucleotides outside the gene matches: 16. The DNA of the CDR3 is TGTGCCAGCAGCCGTTACGGGACTAGCGGGCCGGCCGGGAACGAGCAGTACTTC. Translating gives CASSRYGTSGPAGNEQYF.

The rearrangement joins TRBV9 to TRBJ2-7, with 7 nucleotides matching TRBD1. The CDR3 is made up of 14 amino acids. V trimming: 4 bases; J trimming: 1 base; junction bases outside the gene matches: 5. CDR1 SGDLS and CDR2 YYNGEE come from the germline V gene. CDR3 nucleotide sequence: TGTGCCAGCAGCCCATCGGGACAGTCCTACGAGCAGTACTTC. It yields the protein CASSPSGQSYEQYF.

DNA of the CDR3: TGTGCCAGCAGCTCTGGACAGAGCGCTCAGCCCCAGCATTTT. Translating it yields CASSSGQSAQPQHF. J is TRBJ1-5 and V is TRBV7-9; possible D gene TRBD1, 6 bases. The germline gives CDR1 SEHNR, CDR2 FQNEAQ (reference sequence). The V end was cut by 4 bases, the J end by 6 bases, with 13 bases between. The CDR3 loop spans 14 amino acids. Variable domain in full (rest from reference TRBV7-9 and TRBJ1-5): DTGVSQNPRHKITKRGQNVTFRCDPISEHNRLYWYRQTLGQGPEFLTYFQNEAQLEKSRLLSDRFSAERPKGSFSTLEIQRTEQGDSAMYLCASSSGQSAQPQHFGDGTRLSIL.

The chain has TRBV11-2 and TRBJ2-5, with D perhaps TRBD2 (6 bases). CDR1 SGHAT and CDR2 FQNNGV come from the germline V gene. The CDR3 is 16 residues long. V dropped 0 bases and J dropped 4 bases, with 15 bases sitting between them. The CDR3 DNA sequence: TGTGCCAGCAGCTTAGAACCATGGCGGGAACTAGAGACCCAGTACTTC. Encoded protein: CASSLEPWRELETQYF.

The gene calls are TRBV3-1 (or the pseudogene TRBV3-2) and TRBJ2-7; TRBD2 agrees at 10 bases. The CDR3 contains 16 residues. Germline CDR1 reads LGHDT; CDR2 reads YNNKEL (reference sequence). The V segment lost 0 bases and the J segment 10 bases; nucleotides outside the gene matches: 12. In DNA, the CDR3 is TGTGCCAGCAGCCAAGATCCGCCTAGCGGGAGCAGGCCCCAGTACTTC. This encodes CASSQDPPSGSRPQYF.

The chain recombines TRBV5-1 with TRBJ2-7; weak D call: TRBD2 (7 bases). Germline-derived CDR1 and CDR2 are SGHRS and YFSETQ. The CDR3 covers 14 residues. V was shortened by 0 bases and J by 3 bases, with 10 bases between the two germline ends. The CDR3 DNA sequence: TGCGCCAGCAGCTTGGACAGGGAGGGCTACGAGCAGTACTTC. Amino acid sequence: CASSLDREGYEQYF.

The V gene is TRBV19, the J gene TRBJ2-3, with a weak D call TRBD1 (5 bases). V was cut by 5 bases and J by 4 bases, with 13 bases left in between. The CDR3 sequence is 14 residues long. The germline V gene encodes CDR1 LNHDA and CDR2 SQIVND (reference sequence). The CDR3 DNA reads TGTGCCAGTAGTCTGAACCAGGGCCCAGATACGCAGTATTTT. This sequence encodes CASSLNQGPDTQYF.

The J gene is TRBJ2-7, the V gene TRBV9, with D perhaps matching TRBD1 (5 bases). CDR1 is SGDLS and CDR2 is YYNGEE in the germline V gene. V was trimmed by 4 bases and J by 2 bases, leaving 13 bases between them. This CDR3 has 14 residues. The DNA for the CDR3 is TGTGCCAGCAGCCCAAAAGACAGTGCCTACGAGCAGTACTTC. This sequence encodes CASSPKDSAYEQYF.

This clone was picked up one time. The chain has TRBV27 and TRBJ2-2, with a weak D call TRBD2 (6 bases). The CDR3 consists of 14 residues. Germline loops: CDR1 MNHEY, CDR2 SMNVEV (reference sequence). V gave up 6 bases and J gave up 0 bases, with 8 bases separating them. In nucleotides, the CDR3 is TGTGCCAGCAGGGGACTCGCGAACACCGGGGAGCTGTTTTTT. This encodes CASRGLANTGELFF.

This chain joins TRBV3-1 (or the pseudogene TRBV3-2) and TRBJ2-1; D might be TRBD2 (5 bases). Germline values: CDR1 LGHDT, CDR2 YNNKEL (reference sequence). Trimming took 4 bases from V and 4 from J, leaving 14 bases between them. This CDR3 is built from 15 residues. CDR3 sequence (DNA): TGTGCCAGCAGCCGTACTAGAGAATCATACAATGAGCAGTTCTTC. It encodes CASSRTRESYNEQFF.

The count of this clone is one. The chain joins TRBV2 to TRBJ2-5; D unresolved. V was clipped by 5 bases and J by 4 bases, with 17 bases between them. The germline gives CDR1 SNHLY, CDR2 FYNNEI. This CDR3 comprises 15 residues. The CDR3 loop reads CASSSNRGLRETQYF. The CDR3 DNA is TGTGCCAGCAGTTCAAATCGCGGATTGAGAGAGACCCAGTACTTC.